This T cell receptor (beta chain) was sequenced for a study of cytomegalovirus exposure and HLA in healthy donors. The CDR3 has 14 residues. V was pared by 4 bases and J by 0 bases, with 4 bases of the junction left unmatched. CDR1 and CDR2 (germline): SGHRS, YFSETQ. Everyone who donated was a healthy bone marrow donor. The PCR made use of 60 Vbeta and 13 Jbeta primers. The method was immunoSEQ multiplex PCR; TCRdb's version includes in-frame clones alone and lacks a portion of them. The sample yields about 120,000 clones, around 75% seen once. On this clone: Its specificity is unknown. Other DNA sequences of this sample code for an identical CDR3.

Overall study findings and caveats: TCR beta chains numbering some 160 were designated cytomegalovirus-associated. Associated with HLA alleles at 0.05 false discovery rate in a later analysis were 16,951 TCR beta sequences.

The clonotype was recovered from a woman aged 18-35 years in good health and CMV-seronegative. Sequencing was performed on PBMCs. The gene calls are TRBV5-1 and TRBJ2-7; TRBD2 agrees at 7 bases. The CDR3 coding sequence is TGCGCCAGCAGCCCCGGGGGGAGCTCCTACGAGCAGTACTTC. It translates to CASSPGGSSYEQYF. Variable domain in full (rest from reference TRBV5-1 and TRBJ2-7): KAGVTQTPRYLIKTRGQQVTLSCSPISGHRSVSWYQQTPGQGLQFLFEYFSETQRNKGNFPGRFSGRQFSNSRSEMNVSTLELGDSALYLCASSPGGSSYEQYFGPGTRLTVT.